What follows is one T cell receptor beta chain and its context. The data belong to a study of blood T cell repertoires in COVID-19. About the study: PBMCs, B-cell-depleted T cells, or T cells were the source of the cDNA or gDNA that made up the material.

Clones were sequenced by immunoSEQ multiplex PCR, and TCRdb holds only the in-frame ones, with some missing. The sample holds approximately 130,000 clones, around 78% seen once. The germline CDR1 and CDR2 sequences are SNHLY and FYNNEI. CDR3 size: 21 residues. The trim removed 5 bases at V and 7 bases at J, leaving 30 bases unmatched. Input material: peripheral blood. This TCR came from a human donor in a cohort sampled during active COVID-19. This chain uses TRBV2 with TRBJ2-7; 9 bases align to TRBD1. The CDR3 region has the DNA TGTGCCAGCAGTTCCCTAATCCCACGGACAGGGGCGCCCGGTGAGGAGTCTGAGCAGTACTTC. Its translation: CASSSLIPRTGAPGEESEQYF.